This entry describes one T cell receptor (delta chain). The antigen is unknown. This sample was taken from a study of delta chains in infants with herpesvirus infections. Study-level background: The search targeted a public fetal Vdelta1/Vgamma8 clonotype after postnatal CMV infection. Study findings and constraints: The public clonotype decayed quickly, seemingly gone after two to three months.

The CDR3 spans 18 residues. Germline V gene sequence: CDR1 GEAIGNYY, CDR2 EKD. Germline trimming cut 3 bases from V and 1 base from J; bases unmatched to any gene: 16. Gamma-chain- and delta-chain-specific primers converted PBMC RNA into TCR cDNA. TCRdb re-processed the RT-PCR reads via CATT. The data hold over 1,500 delta-chain clones, with approximately 28% observed a single time. The sequence derives from a human donor who was a Ugandan infant, either HIV-exposed or HIV-unexposed (not recorded which). The source was peripheral blood, collected at time point 3 of longitudinal follow-up. The chain uses TRDV2 and TRDJ1; 7 nucleotides line up with TRDD3. CDR3 region: CACDPLGSWGTPTDKLIF. The DNA of the CDR3 is TGTGCCTGTGACCCCTTAGGATCATGGGGGACACCCACCGATAAACTCATCTTT.